What follows is one T cell receptor (beta chain) and its context. Antigen: not known. The CDR3 loop spans 13 amino acids. Trimming took 1 base from V and 9 from J, leaving 11 bases between them. The germline V gene encodes CDR1 SGDLS and CDR2 YYNGEE. Profiling relied on immunoSEQ multiplex PCR, and the TCRdb table lists in-frame clones only, not all of them. The sample lists about 2.1 million clones, around 93% occurring once. Naive CD8 cells were CD45RO-negative, positively selected for CCR7, excluding terminally differentiated effector memory CD45RA+ cells. This record comes from a study of shared clonotypes between healthy human individuals. Looking at the study overall: The people who gave samples were a couple of women and a few men aged 18 to 49. There were three CD4 naive, three CD4 memory, two CD8 naive and one CD8 memory plates per donor.

Study-wide findings and caveats: Larger estimated richness was generally seen in naive subsets than in memory subsets. Between several donors, naive CD4 clonotypes were shared at a level of about 5.3%.

This TCR was recovered from a man between 18 and 35 years old in good health. Some clones in this sample may be carry-over from other donors' samples. This sequence joins TRBV9 and TRBJ1-5, with D perhaps matching TRBD1 (5 bases). Sequencing was performed on naive CD8+ T cells from PBMCs. In DNA form, the CDR3 reads TGTGCCAGCAGCGTAATGGGGGAACGGCCCCAGCATTTT. Its protein product is CASSVMGERPQHF.